This TCR beta chain was sequenced for a study of identical twins. Findings and limits, study-wide: These conclusions were based on statistical analysis (cross-sectional, not following the same donors).

Template switching added a universal primer site; cDNA carried unique molecular identifiers. TCRdb processed the 5' RACE reads anew with MiXCR; each CDR3 protein has one entry. The sample holds 1.5 million to 2 million distinct CDR3 sequences, 32% seen once. The CDR3 sequence is 13 residues long. Germline values: CDR1 SQVTM, CDR2 ANQGSEA. The ends were cut back, 0 bases at V and 5 bases at J, with 10 bases in the middle. The sample holds many counts of this clonotype. The antigen is undetermined. The receptor comes from a newborn girl in good health. Sequencing input: cord blood. This chain links TRBV29-1 with TRBJ1-2; no reliable D call. The chain's CDR3 is CSVEDLIEYGYTF. DNA of the CDR3: TGCAGCGTTGAAGATCTTATAGAATATGGCTACACCTTC.